A single sample is the source of the 10 T cell receptor beta chains below, sequenced in a study of Graves' ophthalmopathy and Graves' hyperthyroidism. For repertoire sequencing, the TCR beta CDR3 regions were amplified from RNA transcripts. Following a first-round RT-PCR that used HTBI primers, a second-round multiplex PCR was carried out. TCRdb re-analysed the multiplex PCR reads in MiXCR, keeping a single row per CDR3 protein. The sample lists around 340,000 distinct CDR3 sequences, under 20% occurring once. Material for sequencing was peripheral blood. These receptors were obtained from an adult man with Graves' ophthalmopathy.

The chain combines TRBV12-3 or TRBV12-4 with TRBJ2-5; D unresolved. This CDR3 is built from 13 residues. The germline V and J ends were trimmed by 3 bases and 4 bases, with 9 bases remaining between them. CDR3: CASSFSWVETQYF. Here the CDR3 DNA reads TGTGCCAGCAGTTTCAGTTGGGTAGAGACCCAGTACTTC.

This clonotype was recorded many times. The V gene is TRBV20-1, the J gene TRBJ2-7; 11 nucleotides line up with TRBD2. Unmatched junction bases numbered 9, after V lost 1 base and J lost 4 bases. This CDR3 has 16 amino acids. From germline, CDR1 is DFQATT and CDR2 SNEGSKA (reference sequence). Written as DNA, the CDR3 is TGCAGTGCTAGAGGTGGAACTAGCGGGAGCCCTTACGAGCAGTACTTC. It codes for CSARGGTSGSPYEQYF.

In its sample, this clonotype was seen many times. The chain is built from TRBV28 and TRBJ1-1; D perhaps matches TRBD1 (5 bases). The CDR3 contains 13 residues. CDR1 MDHEN and CDR2 SYDVKM come from the germline V gene. V was shortened by 6 bases and J by 5 bases, with 13 bases between the two germline ends. CDR3 residues: CASRRGLRTEAFF. The CDR3 DNA follows: TGTGCCAGCAGGAGGGGACTACGGACTGAAGCTTTCTTT. Full variable domain (remainder filled in from reference TRBV28 and TRBJ1-1): DVKVTQSSRYLVKRTGEKVFLECVQDMDHENMFWYRQDPGLGLRLIYFSYDVKMKEKGDIPEGYSVSREKKERFSLILESASTNQTSMYLCASRRGLRTEAFFGQGTRLTVV.

This clonotype came up many times. The chain links TRBV28 to TRBJ2-7; no reliable D call. The CDR3 covers 11 residues. With 9 bases removed from V and 3 bases from J, the gap between germline ends came to 9 bases. CDR1 is MDHEN and CDR2 is SYDVKM in the germline V gene. In nucleotides, the CDR3 is TGTGCCAGTCATAAGGGCTACGAGCAGTACTTC. Amino acids: CASHKGYEQYF.

This clonotype was counted many times. This chain links TRBV30 with TRBJ2-7; D is possibly TRBD1 or TRBD2 (5 bases each). The germline gives CDR1 GTSNPN, CDR2 SVGIG (reference sequence). The CDR3 length is 16 residues. V shed 1 base and J shed 4 bases, with 20 bases lying between them. DNA of the CDR3: TGTGCCTGGAGTGGGGGGTCGCAGGACCTAGGGTACGAGCAGTACTTC. Translating it yields CAWSGGSQDLGYEQYF.

There are many counts of this clonotype. The rearrangement uses TRBV11-2 and TRBJ2-7; either TRBD1 or TRBD2 may fit D (5 bases each). The germline V gene encodes CDR1 SGHAT and CDR2 FQNNGV. The ends were cut back, 5 bases at V and 6 bases at J, with 17 bases in the middle. The CDR3 is made up of 14 amino acids. CDR3 loop: CASSRGTLLGEQYF. The CDR3 DNA sequence: TGTGCCAGCAGCAGAGGGACCCTTCTTGGCGAGCAGTACTTC.

This clonotype has ten or more counts. The rearrangement joins TRBV5-1 to TRBJ2-7, with 10 bases lining up with TRBD2. The CDR3 covers 18 residues. The germline V gene encodes CDR1 SGHRS and CDR2 YFSETQ. V shed 4 bases, J shed 2 bases, and the junction held 15 bases outside the gene matches. This CDR3 is CASSPPHWTSGSPYEQYF. The CDR3 coding sequence is TGCGCCAGCAGCCCCCCCCACTGGACTAGCGGAAGCCCCTACGAGCAGTACTTC.

This clonotype was recorded at least ten times. The chain combines TRBV19 with TRBJ1-5; D ambiguous. Germline V gene data show CDR1 as LNHDA and CDR2 as SQIVND (reference sequence). V was trimmed by 7 bases and J by 1 base, leaving 11 bases between them. The CDR3 contains 14 residues. CDR3 sequence (DNA): TGTGCCAGTAATCCGGGAGTAAGCAATCAGCCCCAGCATTTT. Translation gives CASNPGVSNQPQHF.

This clonotype was found many times. Since a much larger clone is just one base distant, this may be a read error. This CDR3 fails to terminate in the conserved phenylalanine or tryptophan, so it likely reflects a read error. The V call is TRBV7-2, the J call TRBJ2-5; D unclear. Per the germline V gene, CDR1 is SGHTA and CDR2 is FQGNSA. The germline V and J ends were trimmed by 4 bases and 4 bases, with 10 bases remaining between them. The CDR3 spans 13 residues. This CDR3 is CASSSSTIETQYL. The CDR3 nucleotides are TGTGCCAGCAGCTCTTCGACGATAGAGACCCAGTACCTC.

This clonotype occurred many times. The chain is built from TRBV30 and TRBJ2-7; 10 nucleotides match TRBD1. The ends lost 4 bases at V and 6 bases at J; junction bases unmatched: 6. CDR3 size: 13 residues. Per the germline V gene, CDR1 is GTSNPN and CDR2 is SVGIG (reference sequence). This chain's CDR3 is CAWTGTGASEQYF. Here the CDR3 DNA reads TGTGCCTGGACCGGGACAGGGGCCTCCGAGCAGTACTTC.